A selection of T cell receptor beta chains follows, all from one sample in a study of blood T cells in healthy people across ages. TCRdb redid the calling of the 5' RACE reads with MiXCR, one entry per CDR3 protein. Among more than 650,000 distinct CDR3 sequences listed, around 24% were seen once. These same records also appear under a second study, on T cells of mothers and their children.

The sample comprised blood. The receptor set was obtained from a boy aged 10-17 years in good health. Both conserved end residues are trimmed from each CDR3. The D gene is left open where the match is weak.

V gene: TRBV10-3
D gene: -
CDR3 protein: ADPGTNEQF

V gene: TRBV5-1
D gene: TRBD1
CDR3 protein: ASSDGTGLGYT

V gene: TRBV5-1
D gene: -
CDR3 protein: ASSLGSGSTIY

V gene: TRBV12-3/TRBV12-4
D gene: -
CDR3 protein: ASSLVAVYEQY

V gene: TRBV5-1
D gene: TRBD1
CDR3 protein: ASSGTANPNYGYT

V gene: TRBV27
D gene: -
CDR3 protein: ASRGMEYTEAF

V gene: TRBV12-3/TRBV12-4
D gene: -
CDR3 protein: ASSFVAAEAF

V gene: TRBV7-9
D gene: -
CDR3 protein: ASSSDDRPTGELF

V gene: TRBV9
D gene: TRBD2
CDR3 protein: ASSARLAAQETQY

V gene: TRBV6-5
D gene: -
CDR3 protein: ATRGGRGAYGYT

V gene: TRBV6-1
D gene: -
CDR3 protein: ASRWGRNTEAF

V gene: TRBV18
D gene: -
CDR3 protein: ASSPKAGQPNYGYT

V gene: TRBV5-1
D gene: TRBD2
CDR3 protein: ASSLAGTSGDLAKNIQY

V gene: TRBV9
D gene: -
CDR3 protein: ATTEANYGYT

V gene: TRBV12-3/TRBV12-4
D gene: -
CDR3 protein: ASSSLQSTEAF

V gene: TRBV7-9
D gene: -
CDR3 protein: ASSFLRQLIFYGYT

V gene: TRBV5-1
D gene: -
CDR3 protein: ASSLGGYQTQY

V gene: TRBV7-3
D gene: -
CDR3 protein: ASSLQGSRDTQY

V gene: TRBV20-1
D gene: TRBD1
CDR3 protein: SGQDRGKGPQH

V gene: TRBV12-3/TRBV12-4
D gene: -
CDR3 protein: ASGELDADTEY

V gene: TRBV3-1
D gene: TRBD1
CDR3 protein: ASSLGTADSYEQY

V gene: TRBV10-3
D gene: TRBD1
CDR3 protein: AIRGTGTNNSPLH

V gene: TRBV20-1
D gene: -
CDR3 protein: SARVGSYNSPLH

V gene: TRBV12-3/TRBV12-4
D gene: -
CDR3 protein: ASRGYGEAKNIQY

V gene: TRBV27
D gene: TRBD1
CDR3 protein: ASGTGSAYEQY

V gene: TRBV7-4
D gene: TRBD1
CDR3 protein: ASSLRDRGITEAF

V gene: TRBV20-1
D gene: -
CDR3 protein: RAGQGDYGYT

V gene: TRBV6-1
D gene: TRBD1
CDR3 protein: ASSEDRGMETQY

V gene: TRBV5-1
D gene: TRBD2
CDR3 protein: ASSLFREGEQF

V gene: TRBV7-9
D gene: -
CDR3 protein: ASSLLDSISYEQY

V gene: TRBV5-1
D gene: TRBD1
CDR3 protein: ASSHGQGSSSGANVLT

V gene: TRBV5-1
D gene: -
CDR3 protein: ASSLGRGLDSPLH

V gene: TRBV20-1
D gene: TRBD2
CDR3 protein: SAPRLGTREGEQF

V gene: TRBV5-1
D gene: TRBD1
CDR3 protein: ASSFGTAPHEQF

V gene: TRBV30
D gene: TRBD2
CDR3 protein: AWRMLAELNTGELF

V gene: TRBV12-3/TRBV12-4
D gene: -
CDR3 protein: ASSLWGVGRAKNIQY

V gene: TRBV12-3/TRBV12-4
D gene: -
CDR3 protein: ASSFNRLPNYGYT

V gene: TRBV11-2
D gene: -
CDR3 protein: ASSKGTDSSYNEQF

V gene: TRBV5-1
D gene: -
CDR3 protein: ASSLFREENTGELF

V gene: TRBV10-3
D gene: TRBD2
CDR3 protein: AISSSGGLPSETQY

V gene: TRBV4-1
D gene: -
CDR3 protein: ASRDGMLLFENEKLF